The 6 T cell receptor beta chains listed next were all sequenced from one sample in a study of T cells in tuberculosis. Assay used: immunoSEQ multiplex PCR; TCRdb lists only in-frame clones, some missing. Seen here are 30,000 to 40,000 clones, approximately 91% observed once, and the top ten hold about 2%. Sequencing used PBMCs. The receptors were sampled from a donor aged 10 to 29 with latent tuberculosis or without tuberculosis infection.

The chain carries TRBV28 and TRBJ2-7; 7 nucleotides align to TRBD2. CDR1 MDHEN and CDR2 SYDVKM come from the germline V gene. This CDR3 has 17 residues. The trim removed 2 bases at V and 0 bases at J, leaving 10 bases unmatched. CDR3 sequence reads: CASSLSLGAGFSYEQYF. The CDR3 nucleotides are TGTGCCAGCAGTTTAAGTTTGGGAGCGGGATTCTCCTACGAGCAGTACTTC.

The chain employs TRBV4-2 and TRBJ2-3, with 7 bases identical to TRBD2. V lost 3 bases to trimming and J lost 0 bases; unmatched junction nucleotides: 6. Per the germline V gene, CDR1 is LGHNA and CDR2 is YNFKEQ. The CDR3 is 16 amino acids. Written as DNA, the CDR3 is TGTGCCAGCAGCCATGACATGGGGGGGAGCACAGATACGCAGTATTTT. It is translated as CASSHDMGGSTDTQYF.

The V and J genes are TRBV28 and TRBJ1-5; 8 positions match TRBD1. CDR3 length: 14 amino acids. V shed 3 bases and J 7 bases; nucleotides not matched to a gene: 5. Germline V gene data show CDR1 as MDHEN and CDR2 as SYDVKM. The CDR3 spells CASSLRAGGQPQHF. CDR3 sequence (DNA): TGTGCCAGCAGTTTGAGGGCAGGGGGCCAGCCCCAGCATTTT.

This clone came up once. For the CDR3, the DNA is TGTGCCAGCAGCTCTCTCGGGGGGAAGGTCGGAGAGACCCAGTACTTC. This sequence encodes CASSSLGGKVGETQYF. The chain couples TRBV5-4 to TRBJ2-5, with 7 positions matching TRBD2. V lost 3 bases and J lost 4; bases outside the gene matches: 12. The CDR3 length is 16 residues. Germline V CDR1 and CDR2: SGHNT, YYREEE (reference sequence).

The DNA of the CDR3 is TGTGCCAGCACAGGGGGACCCTTATGCTGTGAGACCCAGTACTTC. This encodes CASTGGPLCCETQYF. The chain couples TRBV25-1 to TRBJ2-5; 7 bases fit TRBD1. This CDR3 is built from 15 residues. V shed 7 bases and J 5 bases; nucleotides not matched to a gene: 13. Germline V lookup: CDR1 MGHDK, CDR2 SYGVNS. Looking up the rest from reference TRBV25-1 and TRBJ2-5 gives the full variable domain: EADIYQTPRYLVIGTGKKITLECSQTMGHDKMYWYQQDPGMELHLIHYSYGVNSTEKGDLSSESTVSRIRTEHFPLTLESARPSHTSQYLCASTGGPLCCETQYFGPGTRLLVL.

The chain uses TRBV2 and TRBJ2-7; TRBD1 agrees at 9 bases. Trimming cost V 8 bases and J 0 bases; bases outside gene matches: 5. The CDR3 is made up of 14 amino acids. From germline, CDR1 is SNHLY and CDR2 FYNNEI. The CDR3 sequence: CASRRDRVSYEQYF. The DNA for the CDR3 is TGTGCCAGCCGCCGGGACAGGGTCTCCTACGAGCAGTACTTC.